This T cell receptor beta chain was captured by sequencing in a study of Graves' ophthalmopathy and Graves' hyperthyroidism. Study-wide findings and caveats: In predicting ophthalmopathy progression, the model reached around 65% sensitivity and 72% to 85% specificity.

RNA transcripts served as template for amplifying TCR beta CDR3 sequences. First-round RT-PCR used HTBI primers; second-round multiplex PCR followed. TCRdb itself ran the multiplex PCR reads through MiXCR, one entry per CDR3 protein. The sample yields 740,000 or so distinct CDR3 sequences, roughly 41% seen once. As regards this clonotype: Its antigen is unknown. This may come from a read error, since a much larger clone is one base off.

V was clipped by 4 bases and J by 8 bases, with 12 bases between them. Germline CDR1 SNHLY, CDR2 FYNNEI. This CDR3 has 14 amino acids. For donors with ophthalmopathy, the disease showed moderate-to-severe activity, reached CAS ≥3 and NOSPECS ≥4, and had lasted under 3 months. Diagnosis used clinical symptoms, serum thyroxine, TRAb, thyroid ultrasound and orbital computed tomography. The PBMCs originated from around 10 ml of fresh peripheral blood. Sequencing was performed on peripheral blood. The sequence came from an adult man with Graves' ophthalmopathy. The V call is TRBV2, the J call TRBJ1-6, with no clear D. In nucleotides, the CDR3 is TGTGCCAGCAGTGTCGAAGGAGAAGATTCACCCCTCCACTTT. It codes for CASSVEGEDSPLHF.